This T cell receptor beta chain was recovered during a study of T cell repertoires in cytomegalovirus infection. Study in general: Matching HLA type, along with CMV infection, was indicated by public TCR beta signatures.

On this clonotype itself: Its antigen remains unknown.

TCRdb called the reads again in MiXCR, with one record for every CDR3 protein. The repertoire includes about 830,000 distinct CDR3 sequences, roughly 33% of them detected once, and around 12% sits in the top ten. The TCR comes from a human donor in good health (CMV status not recorded). Some clones in this sample may be carry-over from other donors' samples. The source was cultured CD8+ T cells from PBMCs, collected from culture after CMV antigen stimulation.

This CDR3 is CASSPLVGGGILEQFF. The DNA for the CDR3 is TGTGCCAGCAGTCCTCTGGTTGGGGGCGGAATCCTTGAGCAGTTCTTC. The chain employs TRBV6-6 and TRBJ2-1; D might be TRBD1 (6 bases). Germline-derived CDR1 and CDR2 are MNHNY and SVGAGI (reference sequence). Trimming removed 5 bases from V and 9 bases from J, with 23 bases in between. The CDR3 spans 16 residues.